The rows below give T cell receptor beta chains drawn from one sample of a study of blood T cell repertoires in COVID-19. Clones were sequenced by immunoSEQ multiplex PCR, and TCRdb holds only the in-frame ones, with some missing. This sample yields 300,000 to 400,000 clones, of which approximately 89% are seen a single time; less than 6.5% belongs to the top ten. The sequenced sample was PBMCs or T cells enriched from blood (not recorded which). These receptors were collected from a man aged 30 to 45 who had recovered from COVID-19. Both conserved end residues are trimmed from each CDR3. Fields, in order: J gene, V gene, CDR3 protein.

J: TRBJ2-1
V: TRBV5-1
CDR3: ASSVRQGSSSYNEQF

J: TRBJ2-7
V: TRBV5-4
CDR3: ASSRTLVDYEQY

J: TRBJ2-2
V: TRBV24-1
CDR3: ATSDLSRDTGELF

J: TRBJ2-3
V: TRBV29-1
CDR3: SVRRTGADTQY

J: TRBJ2-6
V: TRBV2
CDR3: ASRPQNLVANVLT

J: TRBJ1-6
V: TRBV2
CDR3: ASVPGQGNSPLH

J: TRBJ2-1
V: TRBV29-1
CDR3: SVEGGQSYNEQF

J: TRBJ2-7
V: TRBV5-1
CDR3: ASSFGTASYEQY

J: TRBJ2-7
V: TRBV5-4
CDR3: ASSDQTSGGAEQY

J: TRBJ2-1
V: TRBV20-1
CDR3: SASRRVFGNEQF

J: TRBJ2-3
V: TRBV5-1
CDR3: ASSPKQDTQY

J: TRBJ2-7
V: TRBV5-1
CDR3: ASSYLAGGTTYEQY

J: TRBJ2-7
V: TRBV12-3/TRBV12-4
CDR3: ASSPGSYEQY

J: TRBJ2-2
V: TRBV5-5
CDR3: ASSPAGQKTGELF

J: TRBJ2-5
V: TRBV18
CDR3: ASSQGTGPRATQY

J: TRBJ2-2
V: TRBV24-1
CDR3: ATGGTGGTGELF

J: TRBJ1-4
V: TRBV7-8
CDR3: ASSLDGGGTLF

J: TRBJ1-2
V: TRBV2
CDR3: ATFLGAGYT

J: TRBJ2-5
V: TRBV9
CDR3: ASSVGLADHQETQY

J: TRBJ2-5
V: TRBV28
CDR3: ASSFSGVGRETQY

J: TRBJ2-7
V: TRBV3-1/TRBV3-2
CDR3: ASSQRSGGLSSYEQY

J: TRBJ1-6
V: TRBV2
CDR3: ASRAASGSPLH

J: TRBJ2-3
V: TRBV7-9
CDR3: ASSPRQGRTDTQY

J: TRBJ1-2
V: TRBV30
CDR3: AWSLRGIDGYT

J: TRBJ2-5
V: TRBV10-1
CDR3: ASSLGTSQETQY

J: TRBJ1-2
V: TRBV11-1
CDR3: ASSAGQANYGYT

J: TRBJ1-3
V: TRBV9
CDR3: ASSKSGNTIY

J: TRBJ1-5
V: TRBV4-1
CDR3: ASSQDLARSGQPQH

J: TRBJ1-2
V: TRBV5-6
CDR3: ASSWDRGSRGYT

J: TRBJ1-2
V: TRBV19
CDR3: ASSIDPDSNYGYT

J: TRBJ1-1
V: TRBV6-5
CDR3: ASSYSRGGGTEAF

J: TRBJ2-5
V: TRBV18
CDR3: ASSPTGSRRETQY

J: TRBJ2-7
V: TRBV7-2
CDR3: ASSGDRYSYEQY

J: TRBJ1-1
V: TRBV2
CDR3: ASQGQGGTEAF

J: TRBJ1-2
V: TRBV18
CDR3: ASSPRTGKSNYGYT

J: TRBJ2-5
V: TRBV24-1
CDR3: ATSEIGDSGTQY

J: TRBJ2-7
V: TRBV28
CDR3: ASLRGGTYEQY

J: TRBJ2-5
V: TRBV7-8
CDR3: ASSVRQGFRQVLEETQY

J: TRBJ1-2
V: TRBV19
CDR3: ASSIEEGRGDYGYT

J: TRBJ2-7
V: TRBV27
CDR3: ASSLSGQGTYEQY

J: TRBJ2-5
V: TRBV3-1/TRBV3-2
CDR3: ASSQDRGLQETQY

J: TRBJ2-7
V: TRBV13
CDR3: ASSLGGAVYEQY

J: TRBJ2-7
V: TRBV4-1
CDR3: ASSERAGQGYEQY

J: TRBJ2-1
V: TRBV18
CDR3: ASSPTGGDNEQF

J: TRBJ2-3
V: TRBV18
CDR3: ASSWTGSTDTQY

J: TRBJ2-7
V: TRBV7-9
CDR3: ASTSSGQEQY

J: TRBJ2-1
V: TRBV4-2
CDR3: ASSELPRASGGAYNEQF